Each of the 27 T cell receptor beta chains below was sequenced from the same sample in a study of blood T cell repertoires in COVID-19. Here immunoSEQ multiplex PCR was the method, and the copy in TCRdb shows in-frame clones only, minus some. The repertoire holds about 130,000 clones, roughly four fifths seen once, with more than 10% in the top ten. The sample consisted of peripheral blood. The receptors shown here come from a woman aged 55-70 years with acute or convalescent COVID-19.

The chain recombines TRBV18 with TRBJ1-6; 9 nucleotides match TRBD1. This CDR3 is 18 amino acids long. In germline, CDR1 is KGHSH, CDR2 LQKENI. V shed 3 bases and J 10 bases; nucleotides not matched to a gene: 16. Here the CDR3 reads CASSPYLFGTGKKSPLHF. The CDR3 coding sequence is TGTGCCAGCTCACCTTACTTATTTGGGACAGGGAAAAAGTCACCCCTCCACTTT.

The table lists this clone with a few counts. This chain joins TRBV7-9 and TRBJ1-5, with 10 bases lining up with TRBD1. Germline CDR1 and CDR2: SEHNR and FQNEAQ (reference sequence). CDR3 size: 14 residues. The trim removed 5 bases at V and 6 bases at J, leaving 4 bases unmatched. The CDR3 DNA sequence: TGTGCCAGCAGCCCGGGACAGGGGCCTCAGCCCCAGCATTTT. Translation gives CASSPGQGPQPQHF.

The chain combines TRBV4-2 with TRBJ1-2, with D perhaps TRBD1 (5 bases). The CDR3 consists of 12 residues. Germline lookup yields CDR1 LGHNA and CDR2 YNFKEQ. The ends were cut back, 0 bases at V and 7 bases at J, with 6 bases in the middle. CDR3 residues: CASSQDQGGYTF. As DNA, the CDR3 is TGTGCCAGCAGCCAAGATCAGGGTGGCTACACCTTC.

The genes are TRBV3-1 (or the pseudogene TRBV3-2) and TRBJ2-5; TRBD1 is a possible D gene (5 bases). Deletions cut 0 bases from V and 4 bases from J, with 9 bases between. This CDR3 region has 14 residues. Germline CDR1 and CDR2: LGHDT and YNNKEL (reference sequence). The CDR3 spells CASSQDKGRETQYF. CDR3 bases: TGTGCCAGCAGCCAAGATAAGGGGCGAGAGACCCAGTACTTC.

The chain is built from TRBV27 and TRBJ1-1, with D possibly TRBD1 on 6 matching bases. Germline loops: CDR1 MNHEY, CDR2 SMNVEV (reference sequence). This CDR3 contains 16 residues. V lost 0 bases to trimming and J lost 4 bases, with 15 bases between them. The CDR3 is CASSLSQGPWGTEAFF. The CDR3, as DNA: TGTGCCAGCAGTTTATCTCAGGGGCCATGGGGCACTGAAGCTTTCTTT.

This rearrangement joins TRBV10-2 to TRBJ1-2; D is uncertain. Trimming cost V 5 bases and J 4 bases, with 14 bases left between them. The CDR3 runs 14 residues. Per the germline V gene, CDR1 is WSHSY and CDR2 is SAAADI. In DNA, the CDR3 is TGCGCCAGCAGTCCGGCCCTCCCGGGCTATGGCTACACCTTC. Its translation is CASSPALPGYGYTF.

With regard to this clone: An end of the junction does not agree with germline; a read error may underlie this. CDR3 DNA sequence: TGTGCCAGCAGTTACTCTTGGCGAAATAGCAATCAACCCCAGCATTTT. Translating gives CASSYSWRNSNQPQHF. The V call is TRBV6-5, the J call TRBJ1-5; D is uncertain. In germline, CDR1 is MNHEY, CDR2 SVGAGI. The CDR3 has 16 residues.

The gene calls are TRBV6-5 and TRBJ1-5; 9 bases match TRBD1. V shed 4 bases, J shed 3 bases, and the junction held 4 bases outside the gene matches. CDR3 size: 15 residues. CDR1 and CDR2 from the germline V gene are MNHEY and SVGAGI. This chain's CDR3 is CASSFGTGFNQPQHF. CDR3 sequence (DNA): TGTGCCAGCAGTTTCGGGACAGGGTTCAATCAGCCCCAGCATTTT.

V usage is TRBV7-9 and J usage is TRBJ2-1; D perhaps matches TRBD2 (6 bases). The V gene's germline CDR1 is SEHNR and CDR2 FQNEAQ (reference sequence). The CDR3 covers 15 residues. Trimming pared 5 bases from V and 7 bases from J, leaving 18 bases between. The CDR3 sequence: CASSRPGLLGNEQFF. The CDR3 DNA reads as TGTGCCAGCAGCCGTCCGGGACTCCTAGGGAATGAGCAGTTCTTC. Full variable domain (missing parts from reference TRBV7-9 and TRBJ2-1): DTGVSQNPRHKITKRGQNVTFRCDPISEHNRLYWYRQTLGQGPEFLTYFQNEAQLEKSRLLSDRFSAERPKGSFSTLEIQRTEQGDSAMYLCASSRPGLLGNEQFFGPGTRLTVL.

This chain links TRBV2 with TRBJ1-5; 9 bases map to TRBD1. This CDR3 region has 17 residues. J was trimmed by 5 bases and V by 4 bases; bases with no gene match: 12. CDR1 SNHLY and CDR2 FYNNEI come from the germline V gene. CDR3 loop: CASSVGTGIDWDQPQHF. The DNA of the CDR3 is TGTGCCAGCAGTGTGGGGACAGGGATCGATTGGGATCAGCCCCAGCATTTT.

The genes are TRBV28 and TRBJ2-7; D may be TRBD2 (6 bases). Germline V gene sequence: CDR1 MDHEN, CDR2 SYDVKM. Between the trimmed V and J ends, which lost 2 bases and 5 bases, there was a span of 31 bases. This CDR3 is 20 amino acids long. CDR3 loop: CASSLGGIIGLVGREHEQYF. The CDR3 coding sequence is TGTGCCAGCAGTTTAGGCGGTATAATAGGTTTGGTAGGCCGGGAGCACGAGCAGTACTTC.

The J gene is TRBJ1-1, the V gene TRBV7-3, with 12 bases matching TRBD1. This CDR3 spans 16 amino acids. V shed 1 base and J 8 bases; nucleotides not matched to a gene: 8. In germline, CDR1 is SGHTA, CDR2 FQGTGA. CDR3 amino acids: CASSLMGTGGAGEAFF. The CDR3, as DNA: TGTGCCAGCAGCTTAATGGGGACAGGGGGCGCAGGGGAAGCTTTCTTT.

This chain links TRBV24-1 with TRBJ2-3; 8 nucleotides align to TRBD2. Germline V lookup: CDR1 KGHDR, CDR2 SFDVKD. J was trimmed by 2 bases and V by 10 bases; bases with no gene match: 7. This CDR3 contains 14 residues. CDR3 sequence: CATSKRGNTDTQYF. The CDR3 nucleotides are TGTGCCACTTCCAAGCGGGGGAACACAGATACGCAGTATTTT.

This chain joins TRBV2 and TRBJ1-2, with D tentatively TRBD1 (6 bases). Trimming removed 7 bases at V and 4 bases at J, with 13 bases between. CDR3 size: 13 residues. Germline CDR1 is SNHLY and CDR2 is FYNNEI. The DNA of the CDR3 is TGTGCCAGCATGTCGGGAGGGGGCTATGGCTACACCTTC. This translates into CASMSGGGYGYTF.

The chain links TRBV2 to TRBJ2-5; 7 bases match TRBD1. Per the germline V gene, CDR1 is SNHLY and CDR2 is FYNNEI. The CDR3 is 15 amino acids. With V trimmed by 10 bases and J by 3 bases, 14 bases remained unmatched. CDR3 coding DNA: TGTGCCATCCGAGGGGCCGACAGGGACGAAGAGACCCAGTACTTC. Its translation is CAIRGADRDEETQYF. Combining the CDR3 with reference TRBV2 and TRBJ2-5 gives the whole variable domain EPEVTQTPSHQVTQMGQEVILRCVPISNHLYFYWYRQILGQKVEFLVSFYNNEISEKSEIFDDQFSVERPDGSNFTLKIRSTKLEDSAMYFCAIRGADRDEETQYFGPGTRLLVL.

This sequence joins TRBV3-1 (or the pseudogene TRBV3-2) and TRBJ1-1, with a weak D call TRBD1 (5 bases). CDR1 and CDR2 (germline): LGHDT, YNNKEL (reference sequence). V dropped 5 bases and J dropped 1 base, with 11 bases sitting between them. The CDR3 is 14 amino acids. CDR3 residues: CASSSIRGNTEAFF. In DNA form, the CDR3 reads TGTGCCAGCAGCTCGATAAGGGGGAACACTGAAGCTTTCTTT.

V is TRBV3-1 (or the pseudogene TRBV3-2) and J is TRBJ1-4, with D perhaps matching TRBD1 (5 bases). The V end lost 8 bases, the J end lost 0 bases, and 10 bases lay between the germline ends. The germline gives CDR1 LGHDT, CDR2 YNNKEL (reference sequence). The CDR3 totals 14 residues. The DNA for the CDR3 is TGTGCCAGCGCCGGGGGGACAACTAATGAAAAACTGTTTTTT. Translating it yields CASAGGTTNEKLFF.

The chain carries TRBV11-2 and TRBJ2-1, with TRBD1 matching 9 bases. This CDR3 spans 15 amino acids. The junction had 9 bases not matched to a gene; V was cut back by 8 bases and J by 4 bases. CDR1 SGHAT and CDR2 FQNNGV come from the germline V gene. The CDR3 nucleotides are TGTGCCAGCGGAGCAGGGACAGGGACTTACAATGAGCAGTTCTTC. Translating gives CASGAGTGTYNEQFF.

The CDR3 DNA reads TGTGCCAGCAGTTCGTTCGGTTATGGCTACACCTTC. Amino acids: CASSSFGYGYTF. This chain uses TRBV12-3 or TRBV12-4 with TRBJ1-2; D unresolved. V lost 4 bases and J 5 bases, leaving 8 bases between the germline ends. The CDR3 covers 12 residues.

This chain joins TRBV2 and TRBJ1-5; TRBD1 is a possible D gene (5 bases). This CDR3 contains 14 residues. Trimming stripped 4 bases from V and 6 bases from J, with 13 bases between. Germline CDR1 is SNHLY and CDR2 is FYNNEI. CDR3 bases: TGTGCCAGCAGTGTGGGGCAGGAGGGTCAGCCCCAGCATTTT. This translates into CASSVGQEGQPQHF.

This clone was counted only a few times. The chain links TRBV6-5 to TRBJ1-2; perhaps TRBD1 as D (5 bases). The V and J ends lost 11 bases and 4 bases respectively, with 14 bases between them. Germline assignment: CDR1 MNHEY and CDR2 SVGAGI. The CDR3 covers 12 residues. CDR3 sequence (DNA): TGTGCCGCTGGGGTCGGGGGCTATGGCTACACCTTC. Its protein product is CAAGVGGYGYTF.

The genes are TRBV7-2 and TRBJ1-5; D is unclear. Germline CDR1 and CDR2: SGHTA and FQGNSA. The V gene lost 2 bases and the J gene lost 6 bases, with 14 bases spanning the gap. The CDR3 loop spans 15 amino acids. The CDR3 nucleotides read TGTGCCAGCAGCTTATGGGGTGGAGGGCGTCAGCCCCAGCATTTT. This encodes CASSLWGGGRQPQHF.

This rearrangement joins TRBV13 to TRBJ2-2; 10 bases agree with TRBD2. The CDR3 loop spans 16 amino acids. Germline trimming cut 5 bases from V and 7 bases from J; bases unmatched to any gene: 10. The germline V gene has CDR1 PRHDT and CDR2 FYEKMQ (reference sequence). The CDR3 region is CASSPPAGGSGGELFF. The CDR3 nucleotides are TGTGCCAGCAGCCCCCCAGCGGGGGGGTCCGGCGGGGAGCTGTTTTTT.

J is TRBJ1-4 and V is TRBV19; TRBD1 aligns across 7 bases. V was clipped by 5 bases and J by 8 bases; unmatched bases: 11. The CDR3 consists of 15 residues. Germline V gene lookup returns CDR1 LNHDA and CDR2 SQIVND (reference sequence). The CDR3 loop is CASSGNRGRREKLFF. CDR3 sequence (DNA): TGTGCCAGTAGTGGGAACAGGGGTCGTCGGGAAAAACTGTTTTTT.

The CDR3 nucleotides are TGTGCCAGCAGCCCCGGGGCGGGATTGATGGAGACCCAGTACTTC. Residues: CASSPGAGLMETQYF. The chain recombines TRBV2 with TRBJ2-5; the D gene is possibly TRBD2 (6 bases). This CDR3 is built from 15 residues. Germline assignment: CDR1 SNHLY and CDR2 FYNNEI. V was cut by 6 bases and J by 5 bases, with 19 bases left in between.

V is TRBV11-2 and J is TRBJ1-6; no firm D call. CDR3 size: 16 residues. V lost 2 bases and J 8 bases, leaving 16 bases between the germline ends. The germline gives CDR1 SGHAT, CDR2 FQNNGV. The CDR3 coding sequence is TGTGCCAGCAGCTTACGCGGTTCGGGTGCAGATTCACCCCTCCACTTT. It is translated as CASSLRGSGADSPLHF.

This clone was seen once. The chain links TRBV20-1 to TRBJ2-5; D is possibly TRBD1 (5 bases). CDR3 length: 10 residues. Trimming left V 4 bases short and J 5 bases short, with 5 bases between. Germline CDR1 DFQATT, CDR2 SNEGSKA (reference sequence). CDR3 residues: CSATGETQYF. DNA for the CDR3: TGCAGTGCTACAGGGGAGACCCAGTACTTC.